The 3 T cell receptor beta chains listed next were all sequenced from one sample in a study of beta chain features in type 1 diabetes. Sequencing targeted expressed TCRB transcripts, as all isolated RNA had been reverse transcribed. Clones were sequenced by immunoSEQ multiplex PCR, and TCRdb holds only the in-frame ones, with some missing. The sample includes over 120,000 clones, 10% to 15% of them seen just once. Antigens for these TCRs are unknown. Study results and caveats: Among all four CD4+ subsets, Type 1 diabetes patients had TCRB CDR3s that were moderately but significantly shorter.

The sequenced material came from central memory CD4+ T cells from blood. The origin of the receptors is a young man with type 1 diabetes.

The genes are TRBV9 and TRBJ1-5; no clear D gene. The CDR3 covers 13 residues. V shed 1 base and J shed 0 bases, with 2 bases lying between them. CDR1 and CDR2 from the germline V gene are SGDLS and YYNGEE. The CDR3 protein is CASSVTSNQPQHF. The CDR3 nucleotides are TGTGCCAGCAGCGTAACTAGCAATCAGCCCCAGCATTTT.

This clone appeared a few times. The genes are TRBV5-1 and TRBJ2-1; D may correspond to TRBD1 or TRBD2 (5 bases each). The CDR3 extends over 14 amino acids. CDR1 is SGHRS and CDR2 is YFSETQ in the germline V gene. Trimming took 4 bases from V and 9 from J, leaving 17 bases between them. CDR3 nucleotide sequence: TGCGCCAGCAGCACCGGGACGCGTGGTGGTGAGCAGTTCTTC. Translation: CASSTGTRGGEQFF.

This clone has only a few counts. The sample holds other DNA sequences that translate to the same CDR3. The CDR3 DNA follows: TGTGCCTGGAATCAGGGGAACTATGGCTACACCTTC. Translation: CAWNQGNYGYTF. The chain has TRBV30 and TRBJ1-2; TRBD1 might be the D (6 bases). CDR1 is GTSNPN, CDR2 SVGIG, per germline (reference sequence). The CDR3 is made up of 12 amino acids. Trimming removed 4 bases at V and 2 bases at J, with 8 bases between.